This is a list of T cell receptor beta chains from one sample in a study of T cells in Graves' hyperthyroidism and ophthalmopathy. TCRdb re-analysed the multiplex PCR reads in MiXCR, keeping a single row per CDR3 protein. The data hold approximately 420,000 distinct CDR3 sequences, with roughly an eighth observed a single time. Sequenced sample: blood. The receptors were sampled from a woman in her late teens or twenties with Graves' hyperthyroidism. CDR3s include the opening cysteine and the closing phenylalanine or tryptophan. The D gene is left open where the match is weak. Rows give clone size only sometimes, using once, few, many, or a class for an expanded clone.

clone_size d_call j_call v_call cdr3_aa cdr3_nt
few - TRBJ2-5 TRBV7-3 CASNRQTQYF TGTGCCAGCAACAGACAGACCCAGTACTTC
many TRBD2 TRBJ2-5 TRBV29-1 CSAPSSGSVETQYF TGCAGCGCCCCGAGTAGCGGGAGTGTGGAGACCCAGTACTTC
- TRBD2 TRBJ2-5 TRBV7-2 CASSSLAGGPGTQYF TGTGCCAGCAGCAGTTTAGCGGGAGGGCCGGGGACCCAGTACTTC
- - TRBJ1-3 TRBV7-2 CASSLVGGGNTIYF TGTGCCAGCAGCTTAGTTGGCGGTGGAAACACCATATATTTT
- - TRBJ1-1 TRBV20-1 CSALPRVPNTEAFF TGCAGTGCCCTACCACGGGTCCCGAACACTGAAGCTTTCTTT
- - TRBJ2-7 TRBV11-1 CASSPGDSRYEQYF TGTGCCAGCAGCCCGGGGGACAGCCGGTACGAGCAGTACTTC
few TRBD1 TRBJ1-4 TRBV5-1 CASSRSGTADFATNEKLFF TGCGCCAGCAGCAGATCCGGGACAGCTGACTTTGCAACTAATGAAAAACTGTTTTTT
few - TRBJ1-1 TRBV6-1 CASSSRGVRATEAFF TGTGCCAGCAGTTCTCGGGGAGTTAGAGCCACTGAAGCTTTCTTT
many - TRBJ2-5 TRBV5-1 CASSLEGEETQYF TGCGCCAGCAGCTTGGAGGGGGAGGAGACCCAGTACTTC
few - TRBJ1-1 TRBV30 CAWSVVVGTEAFF TGTGCCTGGAGTGTAGTGGTGGGGACTGAAGCTTTCTTT
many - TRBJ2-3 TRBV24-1 CATSDPRGADTQYF TGTGCCACCAGTGATCCAAGGGGTGCAGATACGCAGTATTTT
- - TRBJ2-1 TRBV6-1 CASRYPGDNEQFF TGTGCCAGCAGATACCCCGGAGACAATGAGCAGTTCTTC
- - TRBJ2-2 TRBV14 CASSQDRGTAFANTGELFF TGTGCCAGCAGCCAAGATAGGGGGACGGCGTTCGCGAACACCGGGGAGCTGTTTTTT
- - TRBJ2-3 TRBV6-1 CASSLMEGLADTQYF TGTGCCAGCTCTCTGATGGAGGGCCTAGCAGATACGCAGTATTTT